This T cell receptor beta chain emerged from a study of T cell responses to AZD1222 COVID-19 vaccine. Clones were sequenced by immunoSEQ multiplex PCR, and TCRdb holds only the in-frame ones, with some missing. The data contain about 120,000 clones, 75% to 90% of them singletons. A remark on this clone: Its antigen remains unidentified.

General study findings and limits: Most donors were white British, females outnumbered males, and clonal diversity was possibly underestimated. No day 14 peak samples; only post-peak repertoires were characterized.

This CDR3 region has 17 residues. Germline V CDR1 and CDR2: SGHTA, FQGTGA. The J segment lost 6 bases and the V segment lost 5 bases, leaving 8 bases of the junction unmatched. The sequence was obtained from an adult who received the AZD1222 COVID-19 vaccine. The material was peripheral blood, obtained 28 days after the second AZD1222 dose. This sequence joins TRBV7-3 and TRBJ2-3; 16 nucleotides match TRBD2. Here the CDR3 DNA reads TGTGCCAGCAGCCCCATCGGGACTAGCGGGGGGGCGGATACGCAGTATTTT. Protein: CASSPIGTSGGADTQYF.